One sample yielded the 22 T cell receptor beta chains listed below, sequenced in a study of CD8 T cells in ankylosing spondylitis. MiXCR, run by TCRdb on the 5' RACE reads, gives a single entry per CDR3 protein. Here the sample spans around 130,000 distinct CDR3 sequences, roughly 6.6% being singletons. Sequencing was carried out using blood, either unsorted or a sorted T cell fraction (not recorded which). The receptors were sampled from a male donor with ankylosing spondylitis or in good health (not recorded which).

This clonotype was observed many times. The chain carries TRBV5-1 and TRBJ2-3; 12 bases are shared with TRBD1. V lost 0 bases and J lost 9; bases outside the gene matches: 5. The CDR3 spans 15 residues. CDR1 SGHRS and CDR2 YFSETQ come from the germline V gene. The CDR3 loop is CASSLEGTGGGTQYF. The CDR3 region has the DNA TGCGCCAGCAGCTTGGAGGGGACAGGGGGCGGAACGCAGTATTTT.

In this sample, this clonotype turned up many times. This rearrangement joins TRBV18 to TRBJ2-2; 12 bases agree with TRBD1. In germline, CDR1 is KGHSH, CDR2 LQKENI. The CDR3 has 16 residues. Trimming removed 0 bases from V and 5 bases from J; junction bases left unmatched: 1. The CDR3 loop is CASSPPGQGATGELFF. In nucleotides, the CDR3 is TGTGCCAGCTCACCACCGGGACAGGGGGCGACCGGGGAGCTGTTTTTT.

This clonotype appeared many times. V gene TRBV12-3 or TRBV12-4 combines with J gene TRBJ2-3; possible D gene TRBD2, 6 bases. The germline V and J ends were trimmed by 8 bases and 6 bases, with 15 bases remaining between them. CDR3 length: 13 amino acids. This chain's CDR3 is CASRTTGLDTQYF. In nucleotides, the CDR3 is TGTGCCAGCCGGACTACGGGGCTTGATACGCAGTATTTT.

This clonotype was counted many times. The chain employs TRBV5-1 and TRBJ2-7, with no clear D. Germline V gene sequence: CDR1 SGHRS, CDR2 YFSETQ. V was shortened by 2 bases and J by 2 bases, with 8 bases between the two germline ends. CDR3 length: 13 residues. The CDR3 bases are TGCGCCAGCAGCTTCGGTTGGGCCTACGAGCAGTACTTC. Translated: CASSFGWAYEQYF.

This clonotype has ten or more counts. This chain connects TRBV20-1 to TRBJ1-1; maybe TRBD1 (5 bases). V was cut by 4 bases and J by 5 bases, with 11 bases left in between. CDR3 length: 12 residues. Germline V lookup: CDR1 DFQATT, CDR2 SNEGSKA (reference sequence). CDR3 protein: CSATREGTEAFF. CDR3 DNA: TGCAGTGCTACTAGGGAGGGGACTGAAGCTTTCTTT.

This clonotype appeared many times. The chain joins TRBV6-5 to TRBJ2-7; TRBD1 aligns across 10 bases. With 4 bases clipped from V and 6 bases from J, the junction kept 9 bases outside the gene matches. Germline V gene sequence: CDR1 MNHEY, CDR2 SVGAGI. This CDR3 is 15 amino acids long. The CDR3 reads CASSSPGQGSFEQYF. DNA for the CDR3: TGTGCCAGCAGTTCCCCGGGACAGGGGAGCTTCGAGCAGTACTTC.

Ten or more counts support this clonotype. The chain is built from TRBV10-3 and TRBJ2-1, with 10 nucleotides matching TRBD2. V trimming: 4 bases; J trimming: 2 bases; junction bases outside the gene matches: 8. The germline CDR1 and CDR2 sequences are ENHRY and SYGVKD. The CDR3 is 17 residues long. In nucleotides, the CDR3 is TGTGCCATCAGTGTCGCCAGCGGGAGGGGCCCCTACAATGAGCAGTTCTTC. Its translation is CAISVASGRGPYNEQFF.

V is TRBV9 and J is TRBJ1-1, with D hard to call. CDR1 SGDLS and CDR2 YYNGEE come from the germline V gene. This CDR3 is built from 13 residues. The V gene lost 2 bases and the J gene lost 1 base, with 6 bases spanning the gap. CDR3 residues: CASSVAGNTEAFF. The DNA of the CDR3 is TGTGCCAGCAGCGTTGCGGGGAACACTGAAGCTTTCTTT.

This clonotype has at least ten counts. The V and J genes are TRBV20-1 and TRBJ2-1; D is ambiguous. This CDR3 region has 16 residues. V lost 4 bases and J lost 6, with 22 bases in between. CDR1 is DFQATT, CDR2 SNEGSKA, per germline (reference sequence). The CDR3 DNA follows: TGCAGTGCTAAACCCCTAGAAGGGTATAAGACCAATGAGCAGTTCTTC. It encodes CSAKPLEGYKTNEQFF.

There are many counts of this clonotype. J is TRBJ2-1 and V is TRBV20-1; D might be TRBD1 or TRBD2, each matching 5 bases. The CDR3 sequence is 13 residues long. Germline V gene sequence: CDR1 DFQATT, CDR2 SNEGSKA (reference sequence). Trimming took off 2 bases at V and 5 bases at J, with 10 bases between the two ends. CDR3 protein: CSARPGTHNEQFF. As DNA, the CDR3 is TGCAGTGCTAGACCCGGGACCCACAATGAGCAGTTCTTC.

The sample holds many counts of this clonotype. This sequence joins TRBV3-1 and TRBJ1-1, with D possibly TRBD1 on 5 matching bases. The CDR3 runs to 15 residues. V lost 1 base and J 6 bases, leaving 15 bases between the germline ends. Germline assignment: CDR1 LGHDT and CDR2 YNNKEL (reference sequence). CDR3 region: CASSQVKRPRAEAFF. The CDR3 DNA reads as TGTGCCAGCAGCCAAGTAAAGAGGCCCAGGGCTGAAGCTTTCTTT.

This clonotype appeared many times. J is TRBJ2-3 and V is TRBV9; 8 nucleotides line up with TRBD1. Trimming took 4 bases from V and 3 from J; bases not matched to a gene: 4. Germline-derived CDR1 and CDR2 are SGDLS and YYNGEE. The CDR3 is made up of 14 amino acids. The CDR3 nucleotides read TGTGCCAGCAGCCAGGACAGGGAGACAGATACGCAGTATTTT. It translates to CASSQDRETDTQYF.

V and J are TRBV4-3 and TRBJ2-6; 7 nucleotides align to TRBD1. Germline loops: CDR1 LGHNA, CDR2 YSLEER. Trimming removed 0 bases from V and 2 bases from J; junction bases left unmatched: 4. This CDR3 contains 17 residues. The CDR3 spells CASSQESGGTGANVLTF. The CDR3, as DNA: TGCGCCAGCAGCCAAGAATCAGGGGGAACTGGGGCCAACGTCCTGACTTTC.

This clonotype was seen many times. The CDR3 region is CASSLEANYGYTF. For the CDR3, the DNA is TGTGCCAGCAGCTTAGAGGCCAACTATGGCTACACCTTC. The V and J genes are TRBV7-2 and TRBJ1-2; no reliable D call. The length of the CDR3 is 13 residues. Germline assignment: CDR1 SGHTA and CDR2 FQGNSA. V shed 1 base and J shed 2 bases, with 5 bases lying between them.

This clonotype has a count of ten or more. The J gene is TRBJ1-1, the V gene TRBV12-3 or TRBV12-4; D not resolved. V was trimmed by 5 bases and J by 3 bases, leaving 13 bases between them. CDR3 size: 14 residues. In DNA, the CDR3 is TGTGCCAGCAGTCCTTACGCAGGAGACACTGAAGCTTTCTTT. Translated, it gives CASSPYAGDTEAFF.

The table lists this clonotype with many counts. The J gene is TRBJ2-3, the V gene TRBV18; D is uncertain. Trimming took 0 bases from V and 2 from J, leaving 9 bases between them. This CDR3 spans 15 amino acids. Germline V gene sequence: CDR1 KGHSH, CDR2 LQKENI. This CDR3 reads CASSPPLGVTDTQYF. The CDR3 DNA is TGTGCCAGCTCACCACCTCTTGGGGTCACAGATACGCAGTATTTT.

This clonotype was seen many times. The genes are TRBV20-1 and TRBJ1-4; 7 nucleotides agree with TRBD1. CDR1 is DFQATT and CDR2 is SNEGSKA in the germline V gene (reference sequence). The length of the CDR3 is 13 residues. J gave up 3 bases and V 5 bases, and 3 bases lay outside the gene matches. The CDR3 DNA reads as TGCAGTGCTGCCGGGACAGCTAATGAAAAACTGTTTTTT. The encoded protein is CSAAGTANEKLFF.

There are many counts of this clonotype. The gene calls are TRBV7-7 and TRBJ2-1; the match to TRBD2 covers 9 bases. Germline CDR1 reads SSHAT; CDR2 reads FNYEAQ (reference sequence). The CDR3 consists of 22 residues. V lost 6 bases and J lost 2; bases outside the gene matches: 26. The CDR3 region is CASRKRGEVSGSLRGAYNEQFF. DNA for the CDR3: TGTGCCAGCAGAAAAAGGGGAGAGGTTAGCGGGAGTCTTAGGGGGGCCTACAATGAGCAGTTCTTC.

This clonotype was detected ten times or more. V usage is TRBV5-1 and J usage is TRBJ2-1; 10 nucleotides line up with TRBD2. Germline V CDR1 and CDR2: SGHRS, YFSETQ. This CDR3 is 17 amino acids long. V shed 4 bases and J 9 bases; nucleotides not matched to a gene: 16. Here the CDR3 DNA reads TGCGCCAGCAGCCCTTGGACTAGCGGAATTGCCCCCCCTGAGCAGTTCTTC. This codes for CASSPWTSGIAPPEQFF.

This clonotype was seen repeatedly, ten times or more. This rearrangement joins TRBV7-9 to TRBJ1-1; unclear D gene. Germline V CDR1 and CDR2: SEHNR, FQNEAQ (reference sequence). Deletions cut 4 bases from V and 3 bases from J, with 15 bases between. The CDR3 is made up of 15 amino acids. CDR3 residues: CASSSAVPRDTEAFF. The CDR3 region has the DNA TGTGCCAGCAGCTCTGCTGTCCCTAGGGACACTGAAGCTTTCTTT.

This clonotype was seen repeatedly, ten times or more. CDR3 protein: CSGGGVNTEAFF. The CDR3 nucleotides read TGCAGCGGGGGGGGGGTGAACACTGAAGCTTTCTTT. The chain uses TRBV29-1 and TRBJ1-1, with D possibly being TRBD1 (5 bases). CDR3 length equals 12 residues. Germline CDR1 is SQVTM and CDR2 is ANQGSEA. Between the trimmed V and J ends, which lost 7 bases and 0 bases, there was a span of 9 bases. The entire variable domain, with the rest obtained from reference TRBV29-1 and TRBJ1-1, is as follows: SAVISQKPSRDICQRGTSLTIQCQVDSQVTMMFWYRQQPGQSLTLIATANQGSEATYESGFVIDKFPISRPNLTFSTLTVSNMSPEDSSIYLCSGGGVNTEAFFGQGTRLTVV.

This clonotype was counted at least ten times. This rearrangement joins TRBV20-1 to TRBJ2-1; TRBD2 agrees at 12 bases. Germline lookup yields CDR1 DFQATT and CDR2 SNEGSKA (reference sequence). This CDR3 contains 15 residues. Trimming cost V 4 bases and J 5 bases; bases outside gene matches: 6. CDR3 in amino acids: CSANLAGGPDNEQFF. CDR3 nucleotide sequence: TGCAGTGCTAACCTAGCGGGAGGGCCTGACAATGAGCAGTTCTTC.